This T cell receptor (beta chain) was profiled in a study of OX40 agonist ivuxolimab in advanced cancers. With respect to this clone: Antigen: not known.

CDR1 and CDR2 (germline): SGHDN, FVKESK. The CDR3 runs 17 residues. V was pared by 0 bases and J by 1 base, with 7 bases of the junction left unmatched. The assay was immunoSEQ multiplex PCR, and TCRdb's table has in-frame clones only and misses some. The table lists 55,000 to 65,000 clones, 75% to 90% of them singletons. Cycle 7 day 1, cycle 4 day 1, and baseline were the timepoints at which blood was sampled. Study-wide findings and caveats: Within 6 weeks, CD4+ and CD8+ blood T cells expanded clonally at 0.1 to 3.0 mg/kg.

Source: CD4+ or CD8+ T cells sorted from blood, taken in a trial of the OX40 agonist ivuxolimab. V and J are TRBV14 and TRBJ2-3; 7 nucleotides align to TRBD2. This TCR came from an adult with an advanced solid tumor such as melanoma, head and neck, liver or kidney cancer. The CDR3 loop is CASSQDEAGAGTDTQYF. The CDR3 region has the DNA TGTGCCAGCAGCCAAGATGAGGCGGGAGCGGGCACAGATACGCAGTATTTT.